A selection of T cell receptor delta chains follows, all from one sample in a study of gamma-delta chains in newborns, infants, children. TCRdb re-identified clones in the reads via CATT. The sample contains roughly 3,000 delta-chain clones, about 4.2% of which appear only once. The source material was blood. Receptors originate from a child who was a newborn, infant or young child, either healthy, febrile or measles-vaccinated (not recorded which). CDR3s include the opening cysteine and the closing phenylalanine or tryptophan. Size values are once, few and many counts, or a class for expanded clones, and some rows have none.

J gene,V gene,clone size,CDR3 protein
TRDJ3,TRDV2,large,CACDTLGSWDTRQMFF
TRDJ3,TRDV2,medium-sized,CACDTLLGSWDTRQMFF
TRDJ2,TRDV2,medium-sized,CACDVLGDTLTAQLFF
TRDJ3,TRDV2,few,CACDTLGDSSWDTRQMFF
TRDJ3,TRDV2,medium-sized,CACDTPTARSWDTRQMFF
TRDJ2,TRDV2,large,CACDLLLGPDHLTAQLFF
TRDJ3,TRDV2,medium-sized,CACDTGGFYSWDTRQMFF
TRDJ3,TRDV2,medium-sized,CACDKLGMSSWDTRQMFF
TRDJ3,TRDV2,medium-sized,CACDTVLGVSSWDTRQMFF
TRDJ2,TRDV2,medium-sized,CACDTWGGTAQLFF
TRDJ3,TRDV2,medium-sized,CACDTLGDSSWDTRQMFF
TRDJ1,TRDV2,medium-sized,CACDTVGWGIRYTDKLIF
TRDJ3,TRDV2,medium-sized,CACDTPSLGGSPSWDTRQMFF
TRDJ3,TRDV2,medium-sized,CACDVVLGDSSWDTRQMFF
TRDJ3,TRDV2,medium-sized,CACDLLGDISWDTRQMFF
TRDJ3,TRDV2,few,CACDKLGDTSWDTRQMFF
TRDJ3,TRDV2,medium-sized,CACDILGVLQSSWDTRQMFF
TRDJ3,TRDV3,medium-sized,CAFYWGIAWDTRQMFF
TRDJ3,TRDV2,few,CAGDTGWGESWDTRQMFF
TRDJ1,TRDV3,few,CALNLPWGAGETDKLIF
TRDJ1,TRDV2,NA,CACDSLGGTDKLIF
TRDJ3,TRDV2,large,CACDSLGDSWDTRQMFF
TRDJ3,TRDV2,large,CACDTVTPGDSSWDTRQMFF
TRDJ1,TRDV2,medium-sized,CACDTVFLGDRTLNKLIF
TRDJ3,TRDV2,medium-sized,CACDVLGDTNSWDTRQMFF
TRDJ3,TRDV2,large,CACDPTTGGYAWDTRQMFF
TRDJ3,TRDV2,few,CACDAWGMSSWDTRQMFF
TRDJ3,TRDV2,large,CACDTLLGVSSWDTRQMFF
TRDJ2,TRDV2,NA,CACCLLGDTLTAQLFF
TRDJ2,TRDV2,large,CACDTVTGGSPALTAQLFF
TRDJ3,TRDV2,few,CACDLTVTGGCASARDTRQMFF
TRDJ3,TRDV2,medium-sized,CACDTVLGDTPSWDTRQMFF
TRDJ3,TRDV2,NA,CACDILGDAWDTRQMFF
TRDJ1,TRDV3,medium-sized,CAFEPTGRKGIADKLIF
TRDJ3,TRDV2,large,CACDSTGGSWDTRQMFF
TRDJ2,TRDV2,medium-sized,CACDTVGVLGDRAQLFF
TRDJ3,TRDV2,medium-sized,CACDTVESGGYSWDTRQMFF
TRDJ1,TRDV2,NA,CACKGIRADKLTF
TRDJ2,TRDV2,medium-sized,CACDTGGGSLTAQLFF
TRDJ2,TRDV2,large,CACDTDLLGDKFLTAQLFF
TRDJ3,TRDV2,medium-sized,CACDKYWGTSSWDTRQMFF
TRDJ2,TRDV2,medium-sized,CACDSLLGDTAQLFF
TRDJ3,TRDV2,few,CACDILLKSWDTRQTFF
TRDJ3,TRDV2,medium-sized,CACDTVWGIRSWDTRQMFF
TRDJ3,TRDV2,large,CACDTVLGDASSWDTRQMFF
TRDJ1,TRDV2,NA,CACDSLGPYTDKLIF
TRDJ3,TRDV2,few,CACDTGRWGMPSWDTRQMFF
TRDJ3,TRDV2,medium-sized,CACDTTPTGGYFSWDTRQMFF
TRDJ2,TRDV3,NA,CATGGKALTAQPFF
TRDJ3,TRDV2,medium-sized,CACDKSTGGYLSSWDTRQMFF
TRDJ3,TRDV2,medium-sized,CACDTLLGDTVWDTRQMFF
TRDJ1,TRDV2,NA,CACGTVGPAYTDKLIF